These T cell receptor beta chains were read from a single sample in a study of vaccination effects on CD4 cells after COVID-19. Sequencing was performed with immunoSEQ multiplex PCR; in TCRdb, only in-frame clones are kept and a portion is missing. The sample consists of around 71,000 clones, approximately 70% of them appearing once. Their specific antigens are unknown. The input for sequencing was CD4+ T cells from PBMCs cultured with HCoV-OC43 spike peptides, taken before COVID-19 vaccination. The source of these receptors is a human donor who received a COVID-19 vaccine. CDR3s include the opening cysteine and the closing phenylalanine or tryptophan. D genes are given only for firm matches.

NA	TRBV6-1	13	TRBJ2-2	TGTGCCAGCAGTGAGCTAGCCACCGGGGAGCTGTTTTTT	CASSELATGELFF
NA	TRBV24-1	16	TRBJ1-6	TGTGCCACCAGTGATTTATGGGGTATGCAGAATTCACCCCTCCACTTT	CATSDLWGMQNSPLHF
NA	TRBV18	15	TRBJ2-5	TGTGCCAGCTCACAAGACGGGGGCTACCAAGAGACCCAGTACTTC	CASSQDGGYQETQYF
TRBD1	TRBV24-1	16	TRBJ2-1	TGTGCCACCAGTGATCCTACAGGGGGGAGCTACAATGAGCAGTTCTTC	CATSDPTGGSYNEQFF
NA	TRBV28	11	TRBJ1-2	TGTGCCACCTATGACGACTATGGCTACACCTTC	CATYDDYGYTF
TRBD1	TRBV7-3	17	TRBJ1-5	TGTGCCAGCAGCCCGCACAGGGGGCGGGATGGCAATCAGCCCCAGCATTTT	CASSPHRGRDGNQPQHF
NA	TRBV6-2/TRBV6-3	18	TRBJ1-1	TGTGCCAGCAGTTACTCTATAATGGGGCAGGGGACCCACACTGAAGCTTTCTTT	CASSYSIMGQGTHTEAFF
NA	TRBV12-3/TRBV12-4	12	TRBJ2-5	TGTGCCAGCAGTTTCGATGGAGTGACCCAGTACTTC	CASSFDGVTQYF
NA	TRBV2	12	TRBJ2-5	TGTGCCAGCGGGGTGGCCCCAGAGACCCAGTACTTC	CASGVAPETQYF
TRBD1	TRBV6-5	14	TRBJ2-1	TGTGCCAGCAGTCGGGGACAGAGGGGAAATGAGCAGTTCTTC	CASSRGQRGNEQFF
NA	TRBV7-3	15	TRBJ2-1	TGTGCCAGCAGCTTACAGCCTAACAGGGCTGGGGAGCAGTTCTTC	CASSLQPNRAGEQFF
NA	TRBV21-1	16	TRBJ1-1	TGTGCCAGCAGCAGGTCGGCAGGGGGCATTAACACTGAAGCTTTCTTT	CASSRSAGGINTEAFF
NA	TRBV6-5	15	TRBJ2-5	TGTGCCAGCAGTTACCCGAGACCCGTCTCGGGTGACCAGTACTTC	CASSYPRPVSGDQYF
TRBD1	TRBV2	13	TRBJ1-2	TGTGCCAGCAGTGGGACAGGGATGAGGATTCCCCCCTTC	CASSGTGMRIPPF
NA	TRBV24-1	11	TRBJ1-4	TGTGCCACCAGTGATGATGAAAAACTGTTTTTT	CATSDDEKLFF
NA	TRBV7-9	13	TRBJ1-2	TGTGCCATTATCGGACAGACCCTATATGGCTACACCTTC	CAIIGQTLYGYTF
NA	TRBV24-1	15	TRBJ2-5	TGTGCCACCAGTGATTTATATGGGGGTGGGGAGACCCAGTACTTC	CATSDLYGGGETQYF
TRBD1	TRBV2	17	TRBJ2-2	TGTGCCAGCAGTTCCCCCCCCGGGCCAGGGGGCACCGGGGAGCTGTTTTTT	CASSSPPGPGGTGELFF